Presented here are 19 T cell receptor beta chains from one specimen sequenced in a study of T-cell reconstitution after alpha-beta-depleted transplantation in children. Unique molecular identifiers tagged the TCRbeta library. In TCRdb, the PCR reads were re-called with MiXCR into one record per CDR3 protein. Among fewer than 400,000 distinct CDR3 sequences listed, approximately 20% were seen once. The input for sequencing was PBMCs from the stem cell graft donor, taken from the stem cell graft. Receptors were obtained from a human donor who donated a stem cell graft to a child with acute myeloid leukemia.

This clonotype occurred a few times. This chain links TRBV10-3 with TRBJ2-3; 11 positions match TRBD2. V was pared by 7 bases and J by 6 bases, with 3 bases of the junction left unmatched. There are 13 residues in the CDR3. In germline, CDR1 is ENHRY, CDR2 SYGVKD. This chain's CDR3 is CAIKLAGEDTQYF. CDR3 DNA sequence: TGTGCCATCAAACTAGCGGGAGAGGATACGCAGTATTTT.

This clonotype was detected ten times or more. The chain has TRBV6-1 and TRBJ2-1, with 10 bases identical to TRBD2. The ends lost 7 bases at V and 10 bases at J; junction bases unmatched: 13. The CDR3 spans 15 residues. Germline-derived CDR1 and CDR2 are MNHNS and SASEGT. This CDR3 reads CASTYLAGAPGEQFF. The CDR3 DNA reads TGTGCCAGCACCTACCTAGCGGGAGCTCCCGGCGAGCAGTTCTTC.

This clonotype has just a few counts. The chain employs TRBV5-1 and TRBJ1-4; TRBD1 is a possible D gene (6 bases). The CDR3 is made up of 15 amino acids. Trimming took off 4 bases at V and 6 bases at J, with 16 bases between the two ends. Germline V CDR1 and CDR2: SGHRS, YFSETQ. CDR3 coding DNA: TGCGCCAGCAGCAGTAACGGGACACCCGATGAAAAACTGTTTTTT. The encoded protein is CASSSNGTPDEKLFF.

This clonotype was detected only a few times. The chain recombines TRBV24-1 with TRBJ1-5; D is undetermined. V lost 5 bases and J 5 bases, leaving 12 bases between the germline ends. Germline values: CDR1 KGHDR, CDR2 SFDVKD. This CDR3 region has 14 residues. CDR3 protein: CATSGTRSDQPQHF. For the CDR3, the DNA is TGTGCCACCAGTGGGACCCGGTCTGATCAGCCCCAGCATTTT.

This chain uses TRBV20-1 with TRBJ2-1; D not certain. CDR3 length: 17 amino acids. Trimming shortened V by 0 bases and J by 4 bases, and 19 bases separated the two germline ends. In germline, CDR1 is DFQATT, CDR2 SNEGSKA (reference sequence). The CDR3 DNA sequence: TGCAGTGCTAGAGATAAAGCGAAGGAACAGTTATACAATGAGCAGTTCTTC. This translates into CSARDKAKEQLYNEQFF.

The chain has TRBV5-6 and TRBJ2-7; perhaps TRBD1 as D (6 bases). The CDR3 runs to 13 residues. Trimming removed 3 bases at V and 5 bases at J, with 12 bases between. Germline V gives CDR1 SGHDT, CDR2 YYEEEE. The CDR3 region is CASSSTGFDEQYF. CDR3 DNA: TGTGCCAGCAGCTCCACAGGGTTCGACGAGCAGTACTTC.

The sample holds a few counts of this clonotype. The V call is TRBV12-3 or TRBV12-4, the J call TRBJ2-7; no firm D call. Trimming removed 6 bases from V and 2 bases from J, with 17 bases in between. CDR3 length equals 15 residues. CDR3 nucleotide sequence: TGTGCCAGCAGCCAATCCCGAATCGTAACCTACGAGCAGTACTTC. It codes for CASSQSRIVTYEQYF.

This clonotype has at least ten counts. This chain connects TRBV20-1 to TRBJ1-1; D is ambiguous. Trimming removed 4 bases at V and 4 bases at J, with 13 bases between. The CDR3 spans 13 residues. CDR1 and CDR2 from the germline V gene are DFQATT and SNEGSKA (reference sequence). CDR3 loop: CSANRFLVTEAFF. Written as DNA, the CDR3 is TGCAGTGCTAACAGATTTCTGGTCACTGAAGCTTTCTTT.

This clonotype was counted a few times. The chain employs TRBV29-1 and TRBJ2-7; TRBD2 aligns across 7 bases. V lost 5 bases, J lost 6 bases, and 7 bases stayed unmatched. Germline-derived CDR1 and CDR2 are SQVTM and ANQGSEA. The CDR3 is 12 amino acids. CDR3 sequence (DNA): TGCAGCGTTTCGTATCCGGGAGGCGAGCAGTACTTC. It yields the protein CSVSYPGGEQYF.

In its sample, this clonotype was seen many times. The chain links TRBV20-1 to TRBJ2-7; TRBD2 matches at 11 bases. Per the germline V gene, CDR1 is DFQATT and CDR2 is SNEGSKA (reference sequence). CDR3 size: 15 residues. The ends lost 4 bases at V and 7 bases at J; junction bases unmatched: 12. CDR3 DNA: TGCAGTGCTACCCACTTTAGCGGGAGGGCCGGGGAGCAGTACTTC. Translated, it gives CSATHFSGRAGEQYF.

This clonotype was seen ten or more times. The chain joins TRBV4-2 to TRBJ2-3, with D hard to call. The CDR3 sequence is 14 residues long. Germline lookup yields CDR1 LGHNA and CDR2 YNFKEQ. The V gene lost 0 bases and the J gene lost 5 bases, with 9 bases spanning the gap. This CDR3 is CASSQERFGDTQYF. In DNA form, the CDR3 reads TGTGCCAGCAGCCAAGAAAGATTCGGAGATACGCAGTATTTT.

The chain couples TRBV9 to TRBJ2-5, with 10 nucleotides matching TRBD2. This CDR3 region has 17 residues. Per the germline V gene, CDR1 is SGDLS and CDR2 is YYNGEE. V lost 4 bases to trimming and J lost 5 bases; unmatched junction nucleotides: 14. The CDR3 sequence is CASSPNYLAGAAETQYF. The CDR3 DNA reads TGTGCCAGCAGCCCGAACTATCTAGCGGGAGCCGCGGAGACCCAGTACTTC.

The chain combines TRBV7-6 with TRBJ2-5; possibly TRBD1 for D (5 bases). V gave up 5 bases and J gave up 0 bases, with 19 bases separating them. The CDR3 spans 17 residues. Germline V gene sequence: CDR1 SGHVS, CDR2 FNYEAQ. The CDR3 nucleotides read TGTGCCAGCAGCCGAAGGGGATCCAGGCGCAACCAAGAGACCCAGTACTTC. The encoded protein is CASSRRGSRRNQETQYF.

This clonotype has only a few counts. The chain employs TRBV3-1 and TRBJ2-5; D is unresolved. V was clipped by 2 bases and J by 2 bases, with 9 bases between them. The CDR3 is 14 amino acids. Germline V gene sequence: CDR1 LGHDT, CDR2 YNNKEL (reference sequence). The CDR3 loop reads CASSQSPGQETQYF. As DNA, the CDR3 is TGTGCCAGCAGCCAATCGCCCGGTCAAGAGACCCAGTACTTC.

J is TRBJ2-3 and V is TRBV28; TRBD2 is a possible D gene (5 bases). This CDR3 is built from 14 residues. Germline values: CDR1 MDHEN, CDR2 SYDVKM. The V end was cut by 6 bases, the J end by 1 base, with 11 bases between. The CDR3, as DNA: TGTGCCAGCAGCCATGCCGGGGGCACAGATACGCAGTATTTT. It is translated as CASSHAGGTDTQYF.

This chain connects TRBV27 to TRBJ2-1; the match to TRBD2 covers 14 bases. The CDR3 is made up of 17 amino acids. The trim removed 5 bases at V and 2 bases at J, leaving 5 bases unmatched. The germline CDR1 and CDR2 sequences are MNHEY and SMNVEV (reference sequence). The CDR3 sequence: CASSPRLAGGPYNEQFF. CDR3 DNA: TGTGCCAGCAGTCCCAGACTAGCGGGAGGGCCCTACAATGAGCAGTTCTTC.

The rearrangement joins TRBV7-6 to TRBJ1-5; 7 bases are a match to TRBD1. The CDR3 extends over 15 amino acids. V lost 5 bases, J lost 3 bases, and 7 bases stayed unmatched. The germline gives CDR1 SGHVS, CDR2 FNYEAQ. CDR3 nucleotide sequence: TGTGCCAGCAGCGGGACAGACGGGGTCAATCAGCCCCAGCATTTT. It yields the protein CASSGTDGVNQPQHF.

The V and J genes are TRBV29-1 and TRBJ2-1; 8 bases match TRBD2. CDR3 length equals 14 residues. The junction had 9 bases not matched to a gene; V was cut back by 8 bases and J by 3 bases. Germline V lookup: CDR1 SQVTM, CDR2 ANQGSEA. CDR3 nucleotides: TGCAGCATTTCAGTAGCGGGGCTCTACAATGAGCAGTTCTTC. Protein: CSISVAGLYNEQFF.

V and J are TRBV12-3 or TRBV12-4 and TRBJ2-7; 13 bases match TRBD2. This CDR3 has 14 residues. The V and J ends lost 8 bases and 9 bases, in that order; junction bases with no gene match: 10. In DNA form, the CDR3 reads TGTGCCAGCTCCCCTGGGACTAGCGGGACGGGGCAGTACTTC. The encoded protein is CASSPGTSGTGQYF.